This T cell receptor beta chain derives from a study of T-cell reconstitution after alpha-beta-depleted transplantation in children. Study-wide findings and caveats: Fresh T-cell production supplied most of the T-cell counts and diversity seen one year after transplant.

With respect to this clonotype: What it binds is unknown.

Construction of the TCRbeta library involved unique molecular identifiers. Each CDR3 protein is one row after TCRdb ran MiXCR on the PCR reads. The sample carries hundreds of thousands of distinct CDR3 sequences, roughly 13% recorded once. The junction had 8 bases not matched to a gene; V was cut back by 7 bases and J by 4 bases. CDR1 is SGHAT, CDR2 FQNNGV, per germline. The CDR3 spans 14 residues. The source material was PBMCs, mostly from graft donor cells, sampled 360 days after TCRalphabeta/CD19-depleted stem cell transplant. This chain connects TRBV11-2 to TRBJ2-5, with 8 bases fitting TRBD2. This clonotype was sampled from a male patient between 5 and 17 years old who had a stem cell transplant for acute myeloid leukemia, so the T cells may come from the graft donor. As DNA, the CDR3 is TGTGCCAGCACCCTCGGGAGGGCCGTAGAGACCCAGTACTTC. Translation gives CASTLGRAVETQYF.